Listed below are T cell receptor beta chains from one sample, sequenced in a study of blood T cell repertoires in COVID-19. Clones were sequenced by immunoSEQ multiplex PCR, and TCRdb holds only the in-frame ones, with some missing. Of roughly 200,000 clones listed, approximately 91% are singletons. Sequenced: peripheral blood. The receptors come from a man aged 40-49 years with acute or convalescent COVID-19. Each CDR3 is given with its conserved first and last residue. The D gene is left open where the match is weak. Where a row states a size, it is once, few, many or the class of an expanded clone; other rows omit it.

NA	TRBV5-6	TRBJ2-7	15	NA	TGTGCCAGCAGCTTGCCGGGTTACTCCTCCTACGAGCAGTACTTC	CASSLPGYSSYEQYF
once	TRBV7-8	TRBJ1-1	15	TRBD1	TGTGCCAGCAGCTCATTGACAGGGCGGAACACTGAAGCTTTCTTT	CASSSLTGRNTEAFF
few	TRBV2	TRBJ1-2	12	TRBD1	TGTGCCAGCAGTGAACAGGGGGATGGCTACACCTTC	CASSEQGDGYTF
NA	TRBV24-1	TRBJ2-1	16	TRBD2	TGTGCCACCAGTGACCCAAGCGGGGGGGCTTACAATGAGCAGTTCTTC	CATSDPSGGAYNEQFF
NA	TRBV2	TRBJ1-2	15	NA	TGTGCCAGCAGTCAAGACGCGCGGTCTCTCTATGGCTACACCTTC	CASSQDARSLYGYTF
NA	TRBV6-5	TRBJ1-2	15	TRBD1	TGTGCCAGCAGTTATGGGACAGGGGCATACTATGGCTACACCTTC	CASSYGTGAYYGYTF
NA	TRBV7-9	TRBJ2-4	18	TRBD2	TGTGCCAGCAGCTCCTGGACTAGCGGGGGGGTAGCCAAAAACATTCAGTACTTC	CASSSWTSGGVAKNIQYF
once	TRBV4-1	TRBJ2-6	17	TRBD1	TGCGCCAGCAGCCAAGATAAGGGGGCGCCTGGGGCCAACGTCCTGACTTTC	CASSQDKGAPGANVLTF
NA	TRBV11-2	TRBJ2-7	12	NA	TGTGCCAGCAGCTTAGGACTATACGAGCAGTACTTC	CASSLGLYEQYF
NA	TRBV6-6	TRBJ2-7	14	TRBD1	TGTGCCAGCAGGAGGACAGGGGGGTCCTACGAGCAGTACTTC	CASRRTGGSYEQYF
few	TRBV7-9	TRBJ2-7	11	NA	TGTGCCAGCAGCCCCTTCTACGAGCAGTACTTC	CASSPFYEQYF
NA	TRBV4-3	TRBJ1-5	14	NA	TGCGCCAGCAGCCAAGATGGCAGATATCAGCCCCAGCATTTT	CASSQDGRYQPQHF
NA	TRBV27	TRBJ2-2	14	NA	TGTGCCAGCAGTTTGCGACATAGCACCGGGGAGCTGTTTTTT	CASSLRHSTGELFF
NA	TRBV2	TRBJ2-2	15	NA	TGTGCCAGCAGTGAGGGGCGGCGGATAGTATCGGAGCTGTTTTTT	CASSEGRRIVSELFF
NA	TRBV23-1	TRBJ2-2	14	NA	TGCGCCAGCAGCACGAGCAGGGGCACCGGGGAGCTGTTTTTT	CASSTSRGTGELFF
few	TRBV5-1	TRBJ1-1	14	NA	TGCGCCAGCAGCTTTTCAGGGTGGGACACTGAAGCTTTCTTT	CASSFSGWDTEAFF
few	TRBV9	TRBJ2-2	16	TRBD1	TGTGCCAGCAGCGTCAGACAGGGGGCGAACACCGGGGAGCTGTTTTTT	CASSVRQGANTGELFF
NA	TRBV30	TRBJ2-7	12	NA	TGTGCCTCAAACTCGGGACTCTACGAGCAGTACTTC	CASNSGLYEQYF
NA	TRBV7-2	TRBJ2-1	16	TRBD1	TGTGCCAGCAGCTCAAACTCCGGGACAGGCTACAATGAGCAGTTCTTC	CASSSNSGTGYNEQFF
NA	TRBV4-3	TRBJ2-7	16	TRBD2	TGCGCCAGCAGCCAGATTAGCGGGGGGGCCCCCTACGAGCAGTACTTC	CASSQISGGAPYEQYF
NA	TRBV18	TRBJ1-1	15	TRBD1	TGTGCCAGCTCACCGAAGGGACAGGGGGGGACTGAAGCTTTCTTT	CASSPKGQGGTEAFF
NA	TRBV27	TRBJ1-1	13	NA	TGTGCCAGCAGTTATGGGACTCAGGCTGAAGCTTTCTTT	CASSYGTQAEAFF
once	TRBV5-1	TRBJ1-1	14	TRBD1	TGCGCCAGCAGCAGGGGACAGTCGAACACTGAAGCTTTCTTT	CASSRGQSNTEAFF
NA	TRBV2	TRBJ2-7	13	TRBD1	TGTGCCAGCAGGGGACAGGGGGACTACGAGCAGTACTTC	CASRGQGDYEQYF
NA	TRBV7-2	TRBJ2-7	12	NA	TGTGCCAGCAGCCAAGACAGATACGAGCAGTACTTC	CASSQDRYEQYF
NA	TRBV7-9	TRBJ1-5	15	NA	TGTGCCAGCAGCGGGTCAGGTGTAGGTGACCAGCCCCAGCATTTT	CASSGSGVGDQPQHF
NA	TRBV28	TRBJ2-3	15	NA	TGTGCCAGCAGTCCACAGGGAGCTAGCACAGATACGCAGTATTTT	CASSPQGASTDTQYF
NA	TRBV30	TRBJ1-6	12	NA	TGTGCCTGGAGTGCGGATAATTCACCCCTCCACTTT	CAWSADNSPLHF
NA	TRBV9	TRBJ1-6	16	TRBD1	TGTGCCAGCAGCGCTGGACAGGGGCGCCCCTTATCACCCCTCCACTTT	CASSAGQGRPLSPLHF
NA	TRBV25-1	TRBJ1-1	15	TRBD1	TGTGCCAGCAGGGGGACAGGGGGCTTCTCCACTGAAGCTTTCTTT	CASRGTGGFSTEAFF
NA	TRBV5-1	TRBJ1-1	15	NA	TGCGCCAGCAGCTTGGTAGGGGGTCAGAACACTGAAGCTTTCTTT	CASSLVGGQNTEAFF
NA	TRBV6-6	TRBJ2-7	15	TRBD1	TGTGCCAGCAGTTCGGACAGGGGTCTACCCTACGAGCAGTACTTC	CASSSDRGLPYEQYF
NA	TRBV19	TRBJ2-2	17	NA	TGTGCCAGTAGTAGCCCCAAGGGAGGGGGGTGGACCGGGGAGCTGTTTTTT	CASSSPKGGGWTGELFF
few	TRBV28	TRBJ2-7	13	NA	TGTGCCAGCAGTACCATGGGGAGGTACGAGCAGTACTTC	CASSTMGRYEQYF
NA	TRBV6-5	TRBJ2-1	14	TRBD2	TGTGCCAGCAGGGGAGCGGGGGGGCTCTCTGAGCAGTTCTTC	CASRGAGGLSEQFF
NA	TRBV7-9	TRBJ1-5	13	NA	TGTGCCAGCAGCCTTTCGGGGGATCAGCCCCAGCATTTT	CASSLSGDQPQHF